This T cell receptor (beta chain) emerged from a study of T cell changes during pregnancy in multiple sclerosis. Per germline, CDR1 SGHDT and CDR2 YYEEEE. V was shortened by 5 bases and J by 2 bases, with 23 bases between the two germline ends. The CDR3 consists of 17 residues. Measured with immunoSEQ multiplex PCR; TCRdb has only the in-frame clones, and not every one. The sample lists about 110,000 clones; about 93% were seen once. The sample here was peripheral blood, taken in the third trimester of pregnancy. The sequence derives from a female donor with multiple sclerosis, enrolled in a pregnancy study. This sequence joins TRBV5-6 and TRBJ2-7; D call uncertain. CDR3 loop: CASRFRGVSPDTYEQYF. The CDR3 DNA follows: TGTGCCAGCAGGTTCCGCGGCGTTTCTCCCGATACCTACGAGCAGTACTTC.